This is a list of T cell receptor beta chains from one sample in a study of blood T cell repertoires in COVID-19. Clones were sequenced by immunoSEQ multiplex PCR, and TCRdb holds only the in-frame ones, with some missing. The table shows about 270,000 clones, with over 80% occurring only once. The sample consisted of PBMCs or T cells enriched from blood (not recorded which). The origin of the receptors is a woman aged 25 to 45 with acute COVID-19. Each CDR3 is given with its conserved first and last residue. D genes are given only for firm matches. The listing skips clone size in some rows; elsewhere it reads once, few, many or a size class.

j_gene: TRBJ1-5; abundance: .; v_gene: TRBV28; d_gene: .; CDR3nt: TGTGCCAGCAGCCTAAATCAGCCCCAGCATTTT; CDR3aa: CASSLNQPQHF
j_gene: TRBJ2-3; abundance: .; v_gene: TRBV2; d_gene: .; CDR3nt: TGTGCCAGCACCCAGGACAGCCGATCTAGCACAGATACGCAGTATTTT; CDR3aa: CASTQDSRSSTDTQYF
j_gene: TRBJ1-3; abundance: .; v_gene: TRBV5-4; d_gene: .; CDR3nt: TGTGCCTACCAGACAGGCACGACGGAAGGAAACACCATATATTTT; CDR3aa: CAYQTGTTEGNTIYF
j_gene: TRBJ2-5; abundance: once; v_gene: TRBV7-2; d_gene: TRBD2; CDR3nt: TGTGCCATCGACTCGGGGGAGGGAGGGGAGACCCAGTACTTC; CDR3aa: CAIDSGEGGETQYF
j_gene: TRBJ2-1; abundance: .; v_gene: TRBV19; d_gene: TRBD2; CDR3nt: TGTGCCAGTAGACAATCACTAGCGGGAGGGGAGCAGTTCTTC; CDR3aa: CASRQSLAGGEQFF
j_gene: TRBJ2-1; abundance: .; v_gene: TRBV27; d_gene: TRBD2; CDR3nt: TGTGCCAGCTCTTGGACTAGCGGGAATGAGCAGTTCTTC; CDR3aa: CASSWTSGNEQFF
j_gene: TRBJ1-5; abundance: .; v_gene: TRBV7-9; d_gene: TRBD1; CDR3nt: TGTGCCAGCAGCTTAGGAGGGGGCGACCATCAGCCCCAGCATTTT; CDR3aa: CASSLGGGDHQPQHF
j_gene: TRBJ2-7; abundance: .; v_gene: TRBV6-5; d_gene: .; CDR3nt: TGTGCCAGCAGTTACACTTGGTCCTCCTCCTACGAGCAGTACTTC; CDR3aa: CASSYTWSSSYEQYF
j_gene: TRBJ1-6; abundance: .; v_gene: TRBV4-2; d_gene: .; CDR3nt: TGTGCCAGCAGCCAAGATCAGGGGTCGGATTCACCCCTCCACTTT; CDR3aa: CASSQDQGSDSPLHF
j_gene: TRBJ2-2; abundance: .; v_gene: TRBV9; d_gene: .; CDR3nt: TGTGCCAGCAGCGCGAGTCGCACCGGGGAGCTGTTTTTT; CDR3aa: CASSASRTGELFF
j_gene: TRBJ2-3; abundance: .; v_gene: TRBV7-2; d_gene: .; CDR3nt: TGTGCCAGCAGCGAACTGCCGACAGATACGCAGTATTTT; CDR3aa: CASSELPTDTQYF
j_gene: TRBJ2-3; abundance: .; v_gene: TRBV3-1/TRBV3-2; d_gene: TRBD1; CDR3nt: TGTGCCAGCAGCCAAGCCCGACAGGGGGCGAGCACAGATACGCAGTATTTT; CDR3aa: CASSQARQGASTDTQYF
j_gene: TRBJ2-1; abundance: .; v_gene: TRBV11-1; d_gene: .; CDR3nt: TGTGCCAGCACCCGAAATCAGGGTGAAATTCCGCAGTTCTTC; CDR3aa: CASTRNQGEIPQFF
j_gene: TRBJ1-6; abundance: once; v_gene: TRBV14; d_gene: TRBD1; CDR3nt: TGTGCCAGCAGGTTGGGACAGCCGAATTCACCCCTCCACTTT; CDR3aa: CASRLGQPNSPLHF
j_gene: TRBJ1-1; abundance: .; v_gene: TRBV19; d_gene: .; CDR3nt: TGTGCCAGTAGTATGGTGCGGGACACTGAAGCTTTCTTT; CDR3aa: CASSMVRDTEAFF
j_gene: TRBJ2-2; abundance: .; v_gene: TRBV11-3; d_gene: TRBD1; CDR3nt: TGTGCCAGCAGCCAGGATGGACAGGAGATCGGGGAGCTGTTTTTT; CDR3aa: CASSQDGQEIGELFF
j_gene: TRBJ2-7; abundance: .; v_gene: TRBV5-5; d_gene: TRBD1; CDR3nt: TGTGCCAGCAGCCGAGGACAGGGGGGTACCTACGAGCAGTACTTC; CDR3aa: CASSRGQGGTYEQYF
j_gene: TRBJ1-2; abundance: .; v_gene: TRBV19; d_gene: .; CDR3nt: TGTGCCAGTAGCCCGAGGACAGATCTTAACTATGGCTACACCTTC; CDR3aa: CASSPRTDLNYGYTF
j_gene: TRBJ2-1; abundance: .; v_gene: TRBV6-5; d_gene: .; CDR3nt: TGTGCCAGCAGTTACTCGAGTGCGGGCTCCTACAATGAGCAGTTCTTC; CDR3aa: CASSYSSAGSYNEQFF
j_gene: TRBJ1-6; abundance: .; v_gene: TRBV6-6; d_gene: TRBD1; CDR3nt: TGTGCCAGCAGTGGACAGGGGAGCTCCTATAATTCACCCCTCCACTTT; CDR3aa: CASSGQGSSYNSPLHF
j_gene: TRBJ2-1; abundance: .; v_gene: TRBV6-1; d_gene: TRBD1; CDR3nt: TGTGCCAGCAGTGAGGATATTGGGGACAGATTATGGGATGAGCAGTTCTTC; CDR3aa: CASSEDIGDRLWDEQFF
j_gene: TRBJ2-2; abundance: once; v_gene: TRBV18; d_gene: TRBD1; CDR3nt: TGTGCCAGCTCATCCTTCTCACAGGGGACGACTTCGAACACCGGGGAGCTGTTTTTT; CDR3aa: CASSSFSQGTTSNTGELFF
j_gene: TRBJ2-3; abundance: once; v_gene: TRBV7-9; d_gene: TRBD2; CDR3nt: TGTGCCAGCAGCTCCGTGAGCGGGACCCACACAGATACGCAGTATTTT; CDR3aa: CASSSVSGTHTDTQYF
j_gene: TRBJ2-2; abundance: .; v_gene: TRBV5-1; d_gene: TRBD1; CDR3nt: TGCGCCAGCTCAGTCGGGACAGGGGGTACCGGGGAGCTGTTTTTT; CDR3aa: CASSVGTGGTGELFF
j_gene: TRBJ1-2; abundance: .; v_gene: TRBV6-2/TRBV6-3; d_gene: .; CDR3nt: TGTGCCAGCAGTTTGAACAAGAACTATGGCTACACCTTC; CDR3aa: CASSLNKNYGYTF
j_gene: TRBJ1-1; abundance: once; v_gene: TRBV28; d_gene: .; CDR3nt: TGTGCCAGCAGTTCACAAGGACAGCTGAACACTGAAGCTTTCTTT; CDR3aa: CASSSQGQLNTEAFF
j_gene: TRBJ2-7; abundance: .; v_gene: TRBV7-8; d_gene: .; CDR3nt: TGTGCCAGCAGCCCAAAAAACTACGAGCAGTACTTC; CDR3aa: CASSPKNYEQYF
j_gene: TRBJ2-4; abundance: .; v_gene: TRBV3-1/TRBV3-2; d_gene: TRBD2; CDR3nt: TGTGCCAGCAGCCAAGATGCGGGAGCGGCCAAAAACATTCAGTACTTC; CDR3aa: CASSQDAGAAKNIQYF
j_gene: TRBJ2-1; abundance: .; v_gene: TRBV2; d_gene: TRBD1; CDR3nt: TGTGCCAGCAGGGAAGGACAGGGGGCGAATGAGCAGTTCTTC; CDR3aa: CASREGQGANEQFF
j_gene: TRBJ1-2; abundance: .; v_gene: TRBV7-2; d_gene: TRBD1; CDR3nt: TGTGCCAGCAGCACCGGGACAGCCTATGGCTACACCTTC; CDR3aa: CASSTGTAYGYTF
j_gene: TRBJ1-3; abundance: .; v_gene: TRBV28; d_gene: TRBD1; CDR3nt: TGTGCCAGCAGCACCGGGACAGGGGTGTTCGGAAACACCATATATTTT; CDR3aa: CASSTGTGVFGNTIYF
j_gene: TRBJ2-7; abundance: .; v_gene: TRBV6-6; d_gene: TRBD1; CDR3nt: TGTGCCAGCAGTCCCTGGACAGGAGATATTCCCTCCTACGAGCAGTACTTC; CDR3aa: CASSPWTGDIPSYEQYF
j_gene: TRBJ2-1; abundance: .; v_gene: TRBV11-2; d_gene: .; CDR3nt: TGTGCCAGCAGCTTAGATTGGAGGAGCAATGAGCAGTTCTTC; CDR3aa: CASSLDWRSNEQFF